This TCR beta chain was profiled in a study of CD8 T cells in ankylosing spondylitis (dated by TCRdb to the late 2010s). As for the study more broadly: The study set out to find disease-linked TCR variants by profiling T cell receptor beta repertoires in ankylosing spondylitis patients and healthy donors. In total, the full study cohort was made up of some 100 healthy donors and approximately 27 ankylosing spondylitis patients. Peripheral blood was sampled, and synovial fluid was additionally collected from ankylosing spondylitis patients.

On this clonotype: Its antigen specificity is not known. Per-base qualities were not stored, and no clone one base away is much larger.

The reads were generated on an Illumina HiSeq 2500. Quantitative 5'-RACE with molecular barcodes was the method used to prepare the TCR beta libraries. From the authors' description of their analysis: To identify disease-linked TCR variants, a new computational method was used, one built on a probabilistic model of VDJ rearrangement. Using fastp trimming at Q25 and MiXCR clonotype assembly, TCRdb reanalyzed the public sequencing data and kept in-frame beta chains. For every CDR3 protein sequence, its rows merge into one entry that carries the most common genes and DNA. In this record, the V and J calls reflect TCRdb's handling and not the investigators' own analysis. This sample has roughly 150,000 distinct CDR3 sequences in its table, and about 32% of those were observed once. The leading ten clones occupy 5.5% to 7.5% of the sample. Overall study outcomes, separate from this receptor: Some of the motif variants had been reported before in the synovial fluid and blood of reactive arthritis patients, a finding that suggests common disease-initiation mechanisms. The disease-linked clones had a CD8+ phenotype and were found at relatively low frequencies in peripheral blood. Blood from ankylosing spondylitis patients appeared to be characterized by a TCR beta motif made up of about 8 highly homologous amino acid variants. The disease-linked clones were reported as significantly enriched in matched synovial fluid samples from ankylosing spondylitis patients.

V is trimmed back by 6 bases and J by 3 bases, and the junction contains 10 bases that no gene match accounts for. The CDR3 sequence holds 15 residues, the cysteine and phenylalanine included. This entry keeps only the CDR3 DNA: 45 bases, framed from base 1. Sequences DFQATT (CDR1) and SNEGSKA (CDR2) are obtained from the germline V gene (reference sequence). Synovial fluid samples were paired with blood samples taken from the same ankylosing spondylitis patients. This TCR was recovered from a male donor with ankylosing spondylitis. The material sequenced was synovial fluid, either unsorted or a sorted T cell fraction (not recorded which). The rearrangement joined TRBV20-1 to TRBJ2-5, and TRBD2 matches 10 of the central bases. The DNA sequence follows: TGCAGTGCCGGAGGTGGGACTAGCGTAGAAGAGACCCAGTACTTC. It specifies CSAGGGTSVEETQYF.